This TCR beta chain was observed in a study of high-grade serous ovarian cancer treatment subgroups. Regarding this clone: The antigen is undetermined.

General observations from the study: Without spatial data, bulk sequencing limits insight into HGSC tumor diversity.

This CDR3 is built from 16 residues. Germline trimming cut 0 bases from V and 5 bases from J; bases unmatched to any gene: 4. Germline V lookup: CDR1 SNHLY, CDR2 FYNNEI. Tumor tissue was taken before any definitive surgery or chemotherapy was given. The method was immunoSEQ multiplex PCR; TCRdb's version includes in-frame clones alone and lacks a portion of them. The sample gives 12,000 to 15,000 clones, around 85% of which show up once; over 5.5% is in the top ten. The sample was tumor tissue. This clonotype was obtained from a human donor with high-grade serous ovarian cancer. This rearrangement joins TRBV2 to TRBJ2-5; 12 nucleotides match TRBD2. The CDR3 here is CASSEAPSGGAETQYF. CDR3 sequence (DNA): TGTGCCAGCAGTGAAGCTCCTAGCGGGGGGGCTGAGACCCAGTACTTC.